These 24 T cell receptor beta chains came from one sample sequenced in a study of OX40 agonist ivuxolimab in advanced cancers. TCRdb's copy holds only in-frame clones and misses some; the assay was immunoSEQ multiplex PCR. Here the sample spans about 52,000 clones, roughly nine tenths being singletons. The source was CD4+ or CD8+ T cells sorted from blood, collected in a trial of the OX40 agonist ivuxolimab. The source is an adult with an advanced solid tumor such as melanoma, head and neck, liver or kidney cancer.

J is TRBJ1-1 and V is TRBV12-2. TRBV12-2 is a known pseudogene. This CDR3 has 14 residues. The CDR3 protein is CASRLAGGGMGAFF. In nucleotides, the CDR3 is TGTGCAAGTCGCTTAGCGGGAGGCGGTATGGGGGCTTTCTTT.

V and J are TRBV30 and TRBJ1-3; 7 bases are shared with TRBD1. In germline, CDR1 is GTSNPN, CDR2 SVGIG (reference sequence). Unmatched junction bases numbered 10, after V lost 2 bases and J lost 6 bases. The CDR3 consists of 15 residues. CDR3 in amino acids: CAWSRQGGMENTIYF. The DNA for the CDR3 is TGTGCCTGGAGTAGGCAGGGGGGAATGGAAAACACCATATATTTT.

In its sample, this clone was seen once. The gene calls are TRBV9 and TRBJ1-1; D is perhaps TRBD1 (5 bases). V was pared by 4 bases and J by 5 bases, with 15 bases between. Germline V gene lookup returns CDR1 SGDLS and CDR2 YYNGEE. The CDR3 has 14 amino acids. The DNA of the CDR3 is TGTGCCAGCAGCCCCCAGGGAGGAGGGACTGAAGCTTTCTTT. Translating it yields CASSPQGGGTEAFF.

This chain's CDR3 is CASSPGQGVYNEQFF. The DNA of the CDR3 is TGCGCCAGCAGCCCCGGACAGGGGGTATACAATGAGCAGTTCTTC. This chain connects TRBV5-1 to TRBJ2-1; TRBD1 matches 10 bases. The CDR3 length is 15 residues. Unmatched junction bases numbered 5, after V lost 4 bases and J lost 4 bases. Germline assignment: CDR1 SGHRS and CDR2 YFSETQ.

The rearrangement uses TRBV11-2 and TRBJ1-1; D is uncertain. V shed 2 bases and J shed 5 bases, with 9 bases lying between them. Germline values: CDR1 SGHAT, CDR2 FQNNGV. This CDR3 region has 13 residues. In DNA form, the CDR3 reads TGTGCCAGCAGCTTAAAGGAAGGAACTGAAGCTTTCTTT. Protein sequence: CASSLKEGTEAFF.

J is TRBJ2-5 and V is TRBV29-1, with unresolved D. Deletions cut 5 bases from V and 4 bases from J, with 17 bases between. Germline V gives CDR1 SQVTM, CDR2 ANQGSEA. There are 14 residues in the CDR3. CDR3 DNA sequence: TGCAGCGTTCATAACAAGGGCCTGAGAGAGACCCAGTACTTC. It yields the protein CSVHNKGLRETQYF. The whole variable domain, remainder taken from reference TRBV29-1 and TRBJ2-5, is SAVISQKPSRDICQRGTSLTIQCQVDSQVTMMFWYRQQPGQSLTLIATANQGSEATYESGFVIDKFPISRPNLTFSTLTVSNMSPEDSSIYLCSVHNKGLRETQYFGPGTRLLVL.

This rearrangement joins TRBV21-1 to TRBJ1-1; the table's D call, TRBD1, was not checked against the DNA. TRBV21-1 is given as a pseudogene. The CDR3 is made up of 13 amino acids. The chain's CDR3 is CASSKLQGVEAFF. CDR3 DNA: TGTGCCAGCAGCAAACTACAGGGGGTTGAAGCTTTCTTT.

The chain employs TRBV9 and TRBJ2-3; D may be TRBD1 (6 bases). The CDR3 has 16 residues. Germline V gene sequence: CDR1 SGDLS, CDR2 YYNGEE. V was cut by 3 bases and J by 0 bases, with 14 bases left in between. Here the CDR3 reads CASSALAGDSTDTQYF. The CDR3 DNA reads as TGTGCCAGCAGCGCTCTCGCAGGGGATAGCACAGATACGCAGTATTTT. The full variable domain, its missing parts supplied by reference TRBV9 and TRBJ2-3, is DSGVTQTPKHLITATGQRVTLRCSPRSGDLSVYWYQQSLDQGLQFLIQYYNGEERAKGNILERFSAQQFPDLHSELNLSSLELGDSALYFCASSALAGDSTDTQYFGPGTRLTVL.

The rearrangement uses TRBV9 and TRBJ2-5; D gene unclear. The CDR3 extends over 14 amino acids. V shed 0 bases and J shed 2 bases, with 8 bases lying between them. The germline V gene encodes CDR1 SGDLS and CDR2 YYNGEE. As DNA, the CDR3 is TGTGCCAGCAGCGTAGGGGCAAATCAAGAGACCCAGTACTTC. It encodes CASSVGANQETQYF.

This chain joins TRBV30 and TRBJ1-4; D is perhaps TRBD1 (5 bases). This CDR3 region has 13 residues. Trimming stripped 5 bases from V and 8 bases from J, with 15 bases between. CDR1 is GTSNPN, CDR2 SVGIG, per germline (reference sequence). This CDR3 reads CAWAGPREEKLFF. The CDR3, as DNA: TGTGCCTGGGCGGGACCGCGGGAGGAAAAACTGTTTTTT. The complete variable domain, with remaining parts taken from reference TRBV30 and TRBJ1-4, reads SQTIHQWPATLVQPVGSPLSLECTVEGTSNPNLYWYRQAAGRGLQLLFYSVGIGQISSEVPQNLSASRPQDRQFILSSKKLLLSDSGFYLCAWAGPREEKLFFGSGTQLSVL.

The chain couples TRBV19 to TRBJ2-2; TRBD1 might be the D (6 bases). Germline V gene data show CDR1 as LNHDA and CDR2 as SQIVND (reference sequence). V gave up 6 bases and J gave up 5 bases, with 10 bases separating them. This CDR3 has 13 residues. This CDR3 reads CASSQRGTGELFF. The CDR3 coding sequence is TGTGCCAGTAGCCAGAGGGGGACCGGGGAGCTGTTTTTT.

CDR3 DNA sequence: TGTGCCAGCAGCCTGGGGACAGGGGATCGTCAGCCCCAGCATTTT. Its translation: CASSLGTGDRQPQHF. The V gene is TRBV28, the J gene TRBJ1-5; 10 bases line up with TRBD1. There are 15 residues in the CDR3. V shed 6 bases and J 6 bases; nucleotides not matched to a gene: 8. Germline assignment: CDR1 MDHEN and CDR2 SYDVKM. The full variable domain, its missing parts supplied by reference TRBV28 and TRBJ1-5, is DVKVTQSSRYLVKRTGEKVFLECVQDMDHENMFWYRQDPGLGLRLIYFSYDVKMKEKGDIPEGYSVSREKKERFSLILESASTNQTSMYLCASSLGTGDRQPQHFGDGTRLSIL.

To note about this clone: One end of the junction fails to match germline, which may point to a read error. This chain links TRBV13 with TRBJ2-1, with D tentatively TRBD1 (6 bases). This CDR3 spans 12 amino acids. The germline gives CDR1 PRHDT, CDR2 FYEKMQ (reference sequence). CDR3 region: CASSVMGAPTIF. CDR3 in DNA: TGTGCCAGCAGCGTCATGGGGGCCCCAACAATCTTC.

This rearrangement joins TRBV5-1 to TRBJ1-2; possibly TRBD1 for D (6 bases). Per germline, CDR1 SGHRS and CDR2 YFSETQ. Deletions cut 5 bases from V and 6 bases from J, with 14 bases between. The CDR3 loop spans 13 amino acids. The CDR3, as DNA: TGCGCCAGCAGAAGTAGACAGGAAGATGGCTACACCTTC. Translation gives CASRSRQEDGYTF.

A word on this clone: At the DNA level, this CDR3 is encoded by other sequences in the same sample as well. The V and J genes are TRBV10-3 and TRBJ2-2; TRBD2 matches at 14 bases. The CDR3 sequence is 16 residues long. J gave up 4 bases and V 8 bases, and 6 bases lay outside the gene matches. Germline V gene lookup returns CDR1 ENHRY and CDR2 SYGVKD. In nucleotides, the CDR3 is TGTGCCATCGGGACTAGCGGGGGTCTGGGCACCGGGGAGCTGTTTTTT. Translated: CAIGTSGGLGTGELFF.

This clone was recorded once. The chain couples TRBV29-1 to TRBJ1-3; 11 nucleotides match TRBD1. The V gene's germline CDR1 is SQVTM and CDR2 ANQGSEA. Germline trimming cut 7 bases from V and 4 bases from J; bases unmatched to any gene: 3. The CDR3 consists of 13 residues. The CDR3 DNA follows: TGCAGCGCCGGGACAGGGGGAGGAAACACCATATATTTT. It codes for CSAGTGGGNTIYF.

The rearrangement joins TRBV5-1 to TRBJ2-3; D might be TRBD1 (6 bases). This CDR3 comprises 13 residues. Germline CDR1 and CDR2: SGHRS and YFSETQ. V was pared by 5 bases and J by 2 bases, with 9 bases between. The CDR3 protein is CASRVGATDTQYF. CDR3 coding DNA: TGCGCCAGCAGAGTGGGGGCCACAGATACGCAGTATTTT. The entire variable domain, with the rest obtained from reference TRBV5-1 and TRBJ2-3, is as follows: KAGVTQTPRYLIKTRGQQVTLSCSPISGHRSVSWYQQTPGQGLQFLFEYFSETQRNKGNFPGRFSGRQFSNSRSEMNVSTLELGDSALYLCASRVGATDTQYFGPGTRLTVL.

A few counts support this clone. This chain uses TRBV10-3 with TRBJ1-1; 9 nucleotides line up with TRBD1. V lost 6 bases, J lost 4 bases, and 12 bases stayed unmatched. Germline V gene data show CDR1 as ENHRY and CDR2 as SYGVKD. The CDR3 loop spans 16 amino acids. The CDR3 region has the DNA TGTGCCATCAGCGCCGAAACAGGGGGCATGGGCACTGAAGCTTTCTTT. Translating it yields CAISAETGGMGTEAFF.

The rearrangement links TRBV7-9 to TRBJ2-7; D may be TRBD1 (6 bases). The germline V and J ends were trimmed by 4 bases and 10 bases, with 20 bases remaining between them. This CDR3 has 14 amino acids. The germline V gene has CDR1 SEHNR and CDR2 FQNEAQ (reference sequence). The CDR3 loop is CASSSKGQGVRQYF. Written as DNA, the CDR3 is TGTGCCAGCAGCTCCAAGGGACAAGGGGTAAGACAGTACTTC.

The genes are TRBV6-5 and TRBJ1-1; perhaps TRBD1 as D (5 bases). Between the trimmed V and J ends, which lost 6 bases and 6 bases, there was a span of 14 bases. The CDR3 totals 13 residues. Germline CDR1 reads MNHEY; CDR2 reads SVGAGI. The CDR3 sequence is CASRNVGGAEAFF. DNA of the CDR3: TGTGCCAGCAGAAACGTAGGAGGGGCTGAAGCTTTCTTT.

The V gene is TRBV18, the J gene TRBJ1-2; D perhaps matches TRBD1 (6 bases). The CDR3 length is 15 residues. Germline CDR1 reads KGHSH; CDR2 reads LQKENI. V was clipped by 3 bases and J by 0 bases, with 11 bases between them. The CDR3 region is CASSPGQQSNYGYTF. Written as DNA, the CDR3 is TGTGCCAGCTCACCTGGACAGCAATCTAACTATGGCTACACCTTC.

The genes are TRBV7-8 and TRBJ2-7; perhaps TRBD1 as D (5 bases). Germline V gene data show CDR1 as SGHVS and CDR2 as FQNEAQ. Trimming removed 5 bases at V and 5 bases at J, with 19 bases between. CDR3 length equals 15 residues. DNA of the CDR3: TGTGCCAGCAGCCCCCCCCCAGGGCTCAATAACGAGCAGTACTTC. Translation gives CASSPPPGLNNEQYF.

The gene calls are TRBV10-3 and TRBJ1-6; 9 bases are shared with TRBD1. Germline CDR1 and CDR2: ENHRY and SYGVKD. The CDR3 is made up of 14 amino acids. The V and J ends lost 5 bases and 7 bases, in that order; junction bases with no gene match: 3. The CDR3 DNA follows: TGTGCCATCAGTAGCGGACAGGGGAATTCACCCCTCCACTTT. Translation gives CAISSGQGNSPLHF.

The chain couples TRBV10-3 to TRBJ1-1, with D maybe TRBD1 (5 bases). The CDR3 length is 15 residues. V was trimmed by 2 bases and J by 6 bases, leaving 16 bases between them. CDR1 is ENHRY, CDR2 SYGVKD, per germline. The CDR3 region is CAISEGQGGPAEAFF. For the CDR3, the DNA is TGTGCCATCAGTGAGGGTCAGGGTGGTCCAGCTGAAGCTTTCTTT.